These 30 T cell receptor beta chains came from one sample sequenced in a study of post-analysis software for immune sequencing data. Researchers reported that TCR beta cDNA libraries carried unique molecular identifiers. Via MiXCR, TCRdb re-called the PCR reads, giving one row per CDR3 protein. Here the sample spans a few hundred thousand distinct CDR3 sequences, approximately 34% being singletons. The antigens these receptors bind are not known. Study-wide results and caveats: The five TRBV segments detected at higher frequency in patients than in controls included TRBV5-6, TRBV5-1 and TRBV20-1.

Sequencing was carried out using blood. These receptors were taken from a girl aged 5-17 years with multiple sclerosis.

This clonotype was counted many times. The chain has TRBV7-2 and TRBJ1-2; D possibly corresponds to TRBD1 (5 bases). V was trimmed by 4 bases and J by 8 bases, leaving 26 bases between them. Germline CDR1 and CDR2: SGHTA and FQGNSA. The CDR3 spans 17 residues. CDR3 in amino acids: CASSSPLARAGPRGYTF. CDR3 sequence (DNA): TGTGCCAGCAGCTCGCCCCTAGCCAGGGCAGGTCCAAGGGGCTACACCTTC.

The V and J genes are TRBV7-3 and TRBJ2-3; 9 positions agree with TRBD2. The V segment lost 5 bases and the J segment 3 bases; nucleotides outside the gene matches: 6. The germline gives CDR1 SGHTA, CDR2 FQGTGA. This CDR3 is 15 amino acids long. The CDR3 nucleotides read TGTGCCAGCAGCCCGCGGGGGGGCCCGACAGATACGCAGTATTTT. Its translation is CASSPRGGPTDTQYF.

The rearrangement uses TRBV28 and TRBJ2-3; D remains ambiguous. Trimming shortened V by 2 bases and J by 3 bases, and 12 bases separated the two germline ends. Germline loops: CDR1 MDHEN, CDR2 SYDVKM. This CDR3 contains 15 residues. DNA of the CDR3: TGTGCCAGCAGTTTAAGTGGGGTGGGGACAGATACGCAGTATTTT. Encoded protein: CASSLSGVGTDTQYF.

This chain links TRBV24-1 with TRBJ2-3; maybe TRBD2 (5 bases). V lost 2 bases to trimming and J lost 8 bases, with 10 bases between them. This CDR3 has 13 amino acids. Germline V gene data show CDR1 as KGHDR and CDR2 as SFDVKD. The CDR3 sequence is CATSDSTTPTQYF. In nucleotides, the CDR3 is TGTGCCACCAGTGATTCGACTACCCCTACGCAGTATTTT.

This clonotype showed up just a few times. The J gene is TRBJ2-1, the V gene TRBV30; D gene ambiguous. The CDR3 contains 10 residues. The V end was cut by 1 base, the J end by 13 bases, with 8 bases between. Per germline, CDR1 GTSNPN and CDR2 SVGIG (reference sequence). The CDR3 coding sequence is TGTGCCTGGAGTGCGGTGCGACAGTTCTTC. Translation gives CAWSAVRQFF.

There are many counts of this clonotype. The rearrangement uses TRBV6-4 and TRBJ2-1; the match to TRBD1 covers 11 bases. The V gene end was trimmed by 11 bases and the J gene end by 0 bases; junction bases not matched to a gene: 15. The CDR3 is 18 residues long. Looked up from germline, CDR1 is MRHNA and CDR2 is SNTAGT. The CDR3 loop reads CASSDRGPLMGSYNEQFF. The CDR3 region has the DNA TGTGCCTCCTCGGACAGGGGGCCCCTCATGGGCTCCTACAATGAGCAGTTCTTC.

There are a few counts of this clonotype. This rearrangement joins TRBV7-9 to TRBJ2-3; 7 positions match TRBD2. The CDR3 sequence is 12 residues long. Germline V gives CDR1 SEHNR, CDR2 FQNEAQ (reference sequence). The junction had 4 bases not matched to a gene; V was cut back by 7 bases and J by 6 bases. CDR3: CASKQGGDTQYF. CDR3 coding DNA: TGTGCCAGCAAGCAGGGAGGGGATACGCAGTATTTT.

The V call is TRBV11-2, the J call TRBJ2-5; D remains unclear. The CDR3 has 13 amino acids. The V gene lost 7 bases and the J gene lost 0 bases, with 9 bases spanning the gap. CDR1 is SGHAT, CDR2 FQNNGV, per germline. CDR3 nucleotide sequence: TGTGCCAGCAATACGGTAAACCAAGAGACCCAGTACTTC. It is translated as CASNTVNQETQYF.

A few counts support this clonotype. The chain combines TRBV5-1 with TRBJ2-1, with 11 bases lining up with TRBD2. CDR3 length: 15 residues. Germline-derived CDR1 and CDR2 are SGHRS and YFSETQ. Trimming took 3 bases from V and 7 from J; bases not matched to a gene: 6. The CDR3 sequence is CASSWGLAVLNEQFF. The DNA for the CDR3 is TGCGCCAGCAGCTGGGGACTAGCGGTGTTGAATGAGCAGTTCTTC.

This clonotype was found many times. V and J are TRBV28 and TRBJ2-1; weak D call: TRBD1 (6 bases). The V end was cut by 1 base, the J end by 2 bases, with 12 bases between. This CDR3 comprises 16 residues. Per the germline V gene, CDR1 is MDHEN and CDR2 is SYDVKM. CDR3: CASSLFQGPTYNEQFF. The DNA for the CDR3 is TGTGCCAGCAGTTTATTTCAGGGGCCAACCTACAATGAGCAGTTCTTC.

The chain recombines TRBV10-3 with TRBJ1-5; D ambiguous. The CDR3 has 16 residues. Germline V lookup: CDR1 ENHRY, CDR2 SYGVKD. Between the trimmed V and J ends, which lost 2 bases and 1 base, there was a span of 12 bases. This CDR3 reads CAISEGRVESNQPQHF. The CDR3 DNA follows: TGTGCCATCAGTGAGGGGAGGGTGGAAAGCAATCAGCCCCAGCATTTT.

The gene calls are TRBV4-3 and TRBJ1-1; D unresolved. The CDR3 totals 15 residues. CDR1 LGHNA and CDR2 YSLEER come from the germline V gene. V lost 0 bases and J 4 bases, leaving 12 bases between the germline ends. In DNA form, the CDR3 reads TGCGCCAGCAGCCAAGATACTACACTGCTCACTGAAGCTTTCTTT. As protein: CASSQDTTLLTEAFF.

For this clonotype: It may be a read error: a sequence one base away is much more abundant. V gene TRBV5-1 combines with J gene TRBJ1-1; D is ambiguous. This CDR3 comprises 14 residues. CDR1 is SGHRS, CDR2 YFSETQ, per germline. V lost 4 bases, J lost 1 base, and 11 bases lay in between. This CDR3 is CASSPDGQNTEAFF. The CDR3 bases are TGCGCCAGCAGCCCCGACGGGCAGAACACTGAAGCTTTCTTT.

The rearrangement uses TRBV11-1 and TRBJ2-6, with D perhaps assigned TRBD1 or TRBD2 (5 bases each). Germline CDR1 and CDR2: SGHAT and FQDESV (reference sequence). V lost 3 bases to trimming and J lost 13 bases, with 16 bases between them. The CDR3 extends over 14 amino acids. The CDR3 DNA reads TGTGCCAGCAGCTTCTCCGGGACCCCAAGGGTCCTGACTTTC. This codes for CASSFSGTPRVLTF. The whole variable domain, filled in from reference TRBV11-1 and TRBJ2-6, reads EAEVAQSPRYKITEKSQAVAFWCDPISGHATLYWYRQILGQGPELLVQFQDESVVDDSQLPKDRFSAERLKGVDSTLKIQPAELGDSAMYLCASSFSGTPRVLTFGAGSRLTVL.

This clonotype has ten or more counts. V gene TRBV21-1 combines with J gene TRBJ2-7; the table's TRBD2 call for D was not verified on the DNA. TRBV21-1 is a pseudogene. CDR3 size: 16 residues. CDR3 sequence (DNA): TGTGCCAGCAGCAGCAGTACTAGCGGGGGGGCCAACGAGCAGTACTTC. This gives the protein CASSSSTSGGANEQYF.

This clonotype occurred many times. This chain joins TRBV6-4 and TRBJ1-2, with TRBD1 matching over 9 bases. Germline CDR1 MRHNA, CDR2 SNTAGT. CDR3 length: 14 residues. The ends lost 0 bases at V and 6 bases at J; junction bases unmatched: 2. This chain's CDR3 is CASSDSRTGDGYTF. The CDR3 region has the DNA TGTGCCAGCAGTGACTCTAGGACAGGGGATGGCTACACCTTC.

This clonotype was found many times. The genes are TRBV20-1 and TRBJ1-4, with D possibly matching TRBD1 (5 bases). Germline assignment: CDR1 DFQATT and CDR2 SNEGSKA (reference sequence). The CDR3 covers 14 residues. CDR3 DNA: TGCAGCGCCACGGGGGGTTCAACTAATGAAAAACTGTTTTTT. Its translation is CSATGGSTNEKLFF.

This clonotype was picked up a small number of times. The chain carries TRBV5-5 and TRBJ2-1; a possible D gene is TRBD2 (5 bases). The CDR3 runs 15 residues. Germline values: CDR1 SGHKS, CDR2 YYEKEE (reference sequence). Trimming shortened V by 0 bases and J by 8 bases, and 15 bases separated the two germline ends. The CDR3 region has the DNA TGTGCCAGCAGCTTGGAGAGGGAACCCGACTATGAGCAGTTCTTC. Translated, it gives CASSLEREPDYEQFF.

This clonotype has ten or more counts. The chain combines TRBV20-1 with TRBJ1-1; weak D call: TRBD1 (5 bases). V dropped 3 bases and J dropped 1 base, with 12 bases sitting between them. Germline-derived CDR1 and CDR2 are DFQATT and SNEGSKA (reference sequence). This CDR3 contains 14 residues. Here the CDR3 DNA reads TGCAGTGCTAGGGCGGGGGTGGCGAACACTGAAGCTTTCTTT. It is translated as CSARAGVANTEAFF.

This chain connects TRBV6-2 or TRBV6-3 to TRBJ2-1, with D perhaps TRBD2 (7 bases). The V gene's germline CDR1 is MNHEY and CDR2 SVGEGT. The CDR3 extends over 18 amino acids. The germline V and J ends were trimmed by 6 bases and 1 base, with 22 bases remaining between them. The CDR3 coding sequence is TGTGCCAGCAGCCCCCCTGGGGAGGGGGGGCAGTCCTACAATGAGCAGTTCTTC. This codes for CASSPPGEGGQSYNEQFF.

The CDR3 protein is CASSGRAGGQETQYF. In DNA, the CDR3 is TGTGCCAGCAGCGGGCGGGCGGGGGGTCAAGAGACCCAGTACTTC. The chain links TRBV9 to TRBJ2-7; TRBD2 aligns across 8 bases. The J call may be faulty, since TRBJ2-5 better matches the DNA end. The CDR3 sequence is 15 residues long. The germline CDR1 and CDR2 sequences are SGDLS and YYNGEE.

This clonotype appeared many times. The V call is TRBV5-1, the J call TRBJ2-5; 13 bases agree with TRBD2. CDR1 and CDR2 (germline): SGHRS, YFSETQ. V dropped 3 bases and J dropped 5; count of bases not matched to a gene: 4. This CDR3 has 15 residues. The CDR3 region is CASSWTSGRSETQYF. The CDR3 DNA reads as TGCGCCAGCAGCTGGACTAGCGGGAGATCTGAGACCCAGTACTTC.

The CDR3 is CASSFETGRATEAFF. The CDR3 DNA follows: TGTGCCAGCAGCTTTGAGACAGGGCGGGCCACTGAAGCTTTCTTT. The V gene is TRBV7-9, the J gene TRBJ1-1, with 7 bases lining up with TRBD1. The CDR3 covers 15 residues. The trim removed 3 bases at V and 4 bases at J, leaving 8 bases unmatched. The germline gives CDR1 SEHNR, CDR2 FQNEAQ (reference sequence).

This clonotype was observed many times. The CDR3 coding sequence is TGTGCCAGCAGCGTAGTGGAAGGGGACTACAATGAGCAGTTCTTC. Residues: CASSVVEGDYNEQFF. The chain has TRBV9 and TRBJ2-1; weak D call: TRBD1 (5 bases). The V and J ends lost 0 bases and 3 bases respectively, with 10 bases between them. The CDR3 loop spans 15 amino acids. Germline V CDR1 and CDR2: SGDLS, YYNGEE.

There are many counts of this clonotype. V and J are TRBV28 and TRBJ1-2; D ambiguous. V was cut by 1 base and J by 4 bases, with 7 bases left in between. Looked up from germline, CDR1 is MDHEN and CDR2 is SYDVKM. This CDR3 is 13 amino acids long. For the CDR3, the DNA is TGTGCCAGCAGTTTATTGTCTCGCTATGGCTACACCTTC. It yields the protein CASSLLSRYGYTF.

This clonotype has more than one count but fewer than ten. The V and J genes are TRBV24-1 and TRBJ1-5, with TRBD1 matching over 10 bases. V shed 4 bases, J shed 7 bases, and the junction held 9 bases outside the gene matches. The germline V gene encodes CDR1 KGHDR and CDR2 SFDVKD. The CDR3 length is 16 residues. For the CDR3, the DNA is TGTGCCACCAGTGAATCTGCGACAGGGGGCTTGCAGCCCCAGCATTTT. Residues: CATSESATGGLQPQHF.

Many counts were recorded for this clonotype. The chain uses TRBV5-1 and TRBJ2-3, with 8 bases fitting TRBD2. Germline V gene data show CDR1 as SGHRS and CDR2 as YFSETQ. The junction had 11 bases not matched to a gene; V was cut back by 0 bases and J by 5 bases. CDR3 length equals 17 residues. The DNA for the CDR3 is TGCGCCAGCAGCTTGGCCGAAGGAAGCGGGAGAAGAGATACGCAGTATTTT. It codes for CASSLAEGSGRRDTQYF. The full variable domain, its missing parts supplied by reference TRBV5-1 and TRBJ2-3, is KAGVTQTPRYLIKTRGQQVTLSCSPISGHRSVSWYQQTPGQGLQFLFEYFSETQRNKGNFPGRFSGRQFSNSRSEMNVSTLELGDSALYLCASSLAEGSGRRDTQYFGPGTRLTVL.

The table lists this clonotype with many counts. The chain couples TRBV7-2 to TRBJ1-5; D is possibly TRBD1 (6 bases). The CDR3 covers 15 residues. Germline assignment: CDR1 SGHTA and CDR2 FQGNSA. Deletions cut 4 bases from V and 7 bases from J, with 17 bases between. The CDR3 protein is CASSSQQGSAQPQHF. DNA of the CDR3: TGTGCCAGCAGCTCGCAACAGGGATCGGCCCAGCCCCAGCATTTT.

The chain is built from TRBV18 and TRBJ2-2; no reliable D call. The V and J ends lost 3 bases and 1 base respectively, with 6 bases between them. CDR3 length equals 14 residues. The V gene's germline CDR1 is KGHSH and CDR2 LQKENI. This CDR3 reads CASSPNWNTGELFF. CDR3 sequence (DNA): TGTGCCAGCTCACCTAATTGGAACACCGGGGAGCTGTTTTTT. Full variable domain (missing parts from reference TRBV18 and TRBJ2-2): NAGVMQNPRHLVRRRGQEARLRCSPMKGHSHVYWYRQLPEEGLKFMVYLQKENIIDESGMPKERFSAEFPKEGPSILRIQQVVRGDSAAYFCASSPNWNTGELFFGEGSRLTVL.

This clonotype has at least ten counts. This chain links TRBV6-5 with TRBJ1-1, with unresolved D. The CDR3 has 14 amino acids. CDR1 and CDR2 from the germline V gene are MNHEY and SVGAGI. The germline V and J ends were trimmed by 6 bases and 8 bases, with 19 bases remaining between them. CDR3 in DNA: TGTGCCAGCAGACATCTCCCGGGGTATGACGAAGCTTTCTTT. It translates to CASRHLPGYDEAFF.